Presented here are 9 T cell receptor beta chains from one specimen sequenced in a study of blood T cells in healthy people across ages. Alongside a J-beta primer mix, a sample-barcoded 5' primer served in a second PCR lasting about 7 to 11 cycles. TCRdb reprocessed the 5' RACE reads with MiXCR, giving one entry per CDR3 protein. Of 890,000 or so distinct CDR3 sequences listed, about 62% are singletons. The specimen was blood. These receptors were obtained from a man aged 30 to 39 in good health.

The J gene is TRBJ2-6, the V gene TRBV7-2; maybe TRBD1 (5 bases). Between the trimmed V and J ends, which lost 3 bases and 4 bases, there was a span of 10 bases. Germline loops: CDR1 SGHTA, CDR2 FQGNSA. This CDR3 is 15 amino acids long. CDR3: CASSLKGAGANVLTF. CDR3 nucleotides: TGTGCCAGCAGCTTGAAAGGGGCCGGGGCCAACGTCCTGACTTTC. Supplemented by reference TRBV7-2 and TRBJ2-6, the full variable domain reads GAGVSQSPSNKVTEKGKDVELRCDPISGHTALYWYRQSLGQGLEFLIYFQGNSAPDKSGLPSDRFSAERTGGSVSTLTIQRTQQEDSAVYLCASSLKGAGANVLTFGAGSRLTVL.

This chain's CDR3 is CASSLKPGLALNEQFF. DNA of the CDR3: TGCGCCAGCAGCCTCAAGCCGGGACTAGCGCTAAATGAGCAGTTCTTC. V gene TRBV4-1 combines with J gene TRBJ2-1; 10 bases line up with TRBD2. The ends lost 4 bases at V and 7 bases at J; junction bases unmatched: 10. CDR3 length: 16 residues. CDR1 MGHRA and CDR2 YSYEKL come from the germline V gene.

This clonotype appeared a few times. The chain employs TRBV28 and TRBJ2-1; 7 bases are a match to TRBD1. The germline CDR1 and CDR2 sequences are MDHEN and SYDVKM. The CDR3 runs to 13 residues. With 8 bases clipped from V and 4 bases from J, the junction kept 5 bases outside the gene matches. The CDR3 loop is CASAEGQYNEQFF. For the CDR3, the DNA is TGTGCCAGCGCCGAGGGACAGTACAATGAGCAGTTCTTC.

This clonotype was found a few times. The chain joins TRBV2 to TRBJ2-7; D call uncertain. TRBJ2-5 matches the DNA end more closely, so the J call is doubtful. This CDR3 has 12 residues. Germline-derived CDR1 and CDR2 are SNHLY and FYNNEI. This chain's CDR3 is CASNKGLETQYF. The DNA of the CDR3 is TGTGCCAGCAACAAGGGTCTGGAGACCCAGTACTTC.

This clonotype came up a few times. The chain links TRBV12-3 or TRBV12-4 to TRBJ1-6; 8 bases map to TRBD1. The CDR3 sequence is 15 residues long. The J segment lost 10 bases and the V segment lost 5 bases, leaving 10 bases of the junction unmatched. Here the CDR3 reads CASSLEDRVRSPLHF. Written as DNA, the CDR3 is TGTGCCAGCAGTCTAGAGGACAGGGTTCGATCACCCCTCCACTTT.

There are a few counts of this clonotype. The genes are TRBV29-1 and TRBJ2-7; D may be TRBD1 (5 bases). The CDR3 is made up of 11 amino acids. The germline V gene encodes CDR1 SQVTM and CDR2 ANQGSEA. V was pared by 6 bases and J by 2 bases, with 8 bases between. In DNA form, the CDR3 reads TGCAGCGTGGACATAGCCTACGAGCAGTACTTC. Its translation: CSVDIAYEQYF.

This chain links TRBV11-2 with TRBJ2-4; the D call may be TRBD1 or TRBD2 (6 bases each). The CDR3 length is 22 residues. The V end lost 5 bases, the J end lost 5 bases, and 37 bases lay between the germline ends. Germline assignment: CDR1 SGHAT and CDR2 FQNNGV. CDR3 sequence: CASSARPWGASYTDETENIQYF. Written as DNA, the CDR3 is TGTGCCAGCAGCGCCCGTCCTTGGGGGGCTTCCTATACTGACGAGACTGAAAACATTCAGTACTTC.

The chain couples TRBV6-1 to TRBJ2-3, with TRBD1 as a possible D gene (6 bases). The CDR3 runs 13 residues. Germline values: CDR1 MNHNS, CDR2 SASEGT. The V end was cut by 3 bases, the J end by 9 bases, with 13 bases between. CDR3 nucleotides: TGTGCCAGCAGTGAGGGGGCAGTCAGCACGCAGTATTTT. Its translation: CASSEGAVSTQYF.

The V call is TRBV28, the J call TRBJ2-1; the D is unclear. The CDR3 is 16 amino acids. Germline-derived CDR1 and CDR2 are MDHEN and SYDVKM. V lost 5 bases and J 10 bases, leaving 24 bases between the germline ends. For the CDR3, the DNA is TGTGCCAGCAGTCGAACCCCGGGCCCAGCGTCGGTCGAGCAGTTCTTC. Protein sequence: CASSRTPGPASVEQFF.